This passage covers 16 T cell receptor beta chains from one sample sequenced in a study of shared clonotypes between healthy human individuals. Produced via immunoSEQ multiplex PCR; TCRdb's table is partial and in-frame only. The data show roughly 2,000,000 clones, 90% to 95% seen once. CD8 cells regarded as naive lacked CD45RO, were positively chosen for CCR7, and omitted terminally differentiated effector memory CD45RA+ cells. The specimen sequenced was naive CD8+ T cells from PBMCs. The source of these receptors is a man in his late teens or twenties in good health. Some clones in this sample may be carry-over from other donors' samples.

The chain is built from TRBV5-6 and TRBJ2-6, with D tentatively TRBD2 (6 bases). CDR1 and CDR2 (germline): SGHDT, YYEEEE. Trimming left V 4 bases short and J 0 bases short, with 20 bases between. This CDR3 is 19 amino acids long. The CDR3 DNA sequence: TGTGCCAGCAGCCTACCCACCCAGCGGGTGTACTCTGGGGCCAACGTCCTGACTTTC. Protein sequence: CASSLPTQRVYSGANVLTF.

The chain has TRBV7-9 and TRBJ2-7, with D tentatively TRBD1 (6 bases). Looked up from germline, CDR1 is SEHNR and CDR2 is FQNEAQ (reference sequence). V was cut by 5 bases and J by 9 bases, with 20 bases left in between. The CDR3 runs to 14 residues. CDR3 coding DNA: TGTGCCAGCAGCCCCCTCGGGCAGGGGCCGGGGCAGTACTTC. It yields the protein CASSPLGQGPGQYF.

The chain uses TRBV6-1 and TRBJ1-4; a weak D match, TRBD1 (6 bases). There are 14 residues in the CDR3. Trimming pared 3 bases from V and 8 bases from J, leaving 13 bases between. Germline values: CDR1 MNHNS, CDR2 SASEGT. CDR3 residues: CASSEHRAGEKLFF. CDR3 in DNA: TGTGCCAGCAGTGAGCACAGGGCGGGAGAAAAACTGTTTTTT.

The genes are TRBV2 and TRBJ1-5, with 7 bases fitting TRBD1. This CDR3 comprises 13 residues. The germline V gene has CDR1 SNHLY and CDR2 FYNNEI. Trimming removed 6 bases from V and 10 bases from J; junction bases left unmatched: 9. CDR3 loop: CASRGDRMDPQHF. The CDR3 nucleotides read TGTGCCAGCAGAGGGGACAGAATGGACCCCCAGCATTTT.

CDR3 sequence reads: CSAALATNEKLFF. CDR3 DNA: TGCAGCGCCGCCTTAGCAACTAATGAAAAACTGTTTTTT. The chain links TRBV29-1 to TRBJ1-4; D not resolved. The germline gives CDR1 SQVTM, CDR2 ANQGSEA. CDR3 length equals 13 residues. V was clipped by 7 bases and J by 0 bases, with 9 bases between them.

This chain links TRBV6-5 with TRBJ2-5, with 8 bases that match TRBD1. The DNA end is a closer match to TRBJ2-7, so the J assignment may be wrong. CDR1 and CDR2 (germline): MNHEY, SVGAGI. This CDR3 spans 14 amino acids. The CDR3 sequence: CASSPPDREYEQYF. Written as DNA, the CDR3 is TGTGCCAGCAGTCCCCCGGACAGGGAATACGAGCAGTACTTC.

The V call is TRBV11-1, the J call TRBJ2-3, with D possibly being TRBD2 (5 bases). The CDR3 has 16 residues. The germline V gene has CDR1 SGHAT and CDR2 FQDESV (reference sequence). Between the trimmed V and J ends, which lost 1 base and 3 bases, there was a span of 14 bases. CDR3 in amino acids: CASSLDGAVQTDTQYF. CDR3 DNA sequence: TGTGCCAGCAGCTTAGATGGAGCGGTCCAAACAGATACGCAGTATTTT.

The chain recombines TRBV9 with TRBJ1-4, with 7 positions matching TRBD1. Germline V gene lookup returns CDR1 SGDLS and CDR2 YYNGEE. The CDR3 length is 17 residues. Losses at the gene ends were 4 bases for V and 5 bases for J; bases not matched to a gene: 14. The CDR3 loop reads CASSPLSGGGRNEKLFF. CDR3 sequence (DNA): TGTGCCAGCAGCCCACTATCAGGGGGGGGCAGGAATGAAAAACTGTTTTTT. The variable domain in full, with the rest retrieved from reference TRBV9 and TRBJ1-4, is DSGVTQTPKHLITATGQRVTLRCSPRSGDLSVYWYQQSLDQGLQFLIQYYNGEERAKGNILERFSAQQFPDLHSELNLSSLELGDSALYFCASSPLSGGGRNEKLFFGSGTQLSVL.

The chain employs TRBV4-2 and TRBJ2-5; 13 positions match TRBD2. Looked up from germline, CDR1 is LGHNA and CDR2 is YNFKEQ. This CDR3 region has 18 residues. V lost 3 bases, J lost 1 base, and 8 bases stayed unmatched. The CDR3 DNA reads TGTGCCAGCAGCCATAGACTCGGGACTAGCGGGACCCAAGAGACCCAGTACTTC. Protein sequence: CASSHRLGTSGTQETQYF.

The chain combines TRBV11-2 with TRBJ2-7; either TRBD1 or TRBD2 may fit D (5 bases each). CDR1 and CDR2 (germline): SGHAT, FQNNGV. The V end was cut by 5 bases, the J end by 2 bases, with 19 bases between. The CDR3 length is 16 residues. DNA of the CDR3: TGTGCCAGCAGCCCTCAGGGAGTTTTATTCACCTACGAGCAGTACTTC. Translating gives CASSPQGVLFTYEQYF.

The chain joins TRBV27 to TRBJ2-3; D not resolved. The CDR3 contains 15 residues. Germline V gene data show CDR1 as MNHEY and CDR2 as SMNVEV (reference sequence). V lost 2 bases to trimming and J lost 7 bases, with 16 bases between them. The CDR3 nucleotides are TGTGCCAGCAGTTTACTTGGCCCCATTGTTAATACGCAGTATTTT. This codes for CASSLLGPIVNTQYF.

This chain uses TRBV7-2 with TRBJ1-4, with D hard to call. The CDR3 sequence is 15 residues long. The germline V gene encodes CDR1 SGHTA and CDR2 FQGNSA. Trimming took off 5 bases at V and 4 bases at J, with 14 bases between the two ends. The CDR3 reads CASSPVGFGNEKLFF. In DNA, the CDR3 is TGTGCCAGCAGCCCAGTGGGGTTTGGTAATGAAAAACTGTTTTTT.

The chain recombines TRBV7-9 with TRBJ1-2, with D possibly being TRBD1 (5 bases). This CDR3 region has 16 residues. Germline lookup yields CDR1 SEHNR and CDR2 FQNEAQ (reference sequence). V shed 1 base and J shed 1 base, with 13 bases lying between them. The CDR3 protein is CASSLVGVYGNYGYTF. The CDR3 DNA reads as TGTGCCAGCAGCTTAGTAGGGGTCTACGGTAACTATGGCTACACCTTC.

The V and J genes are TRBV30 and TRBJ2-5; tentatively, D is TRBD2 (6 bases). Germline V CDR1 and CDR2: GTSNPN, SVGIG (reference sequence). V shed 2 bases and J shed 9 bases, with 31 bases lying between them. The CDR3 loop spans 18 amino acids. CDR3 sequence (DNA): TGTGCCTGGAGTATAGGGATTTTGGGACTGGCGAACGCTGTGTCCCAGTACTTC. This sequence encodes CAWSIGILGLANAVSQYF.

CDR3 DNA: TGTGCCAGCAGCTTAGCGACCTATAGCAGCGGAGAATACAATGAGCAGTTCTTC. Encoded protein: CASSLATYSSGEYNEQFF. The chain carries TRBV7-2 and TRBJ2-1; D may be TRBD2 (5 bases). The germline V gene encodes CDR1 SGHTA and CDR2 FQGNSA. Trimming took off 0 bases at V and 4 bases at J, with 19 bases between the two ends. This CDR3 is 18 amino acids long.

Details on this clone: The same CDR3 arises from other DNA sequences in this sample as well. The CDR3 region has the DNA TGCGCCAGCAGCCAAGAGGGGCGCAATCAGCCCCAGCATTTT. It yields the protein CASSQEGRNQPQHF. V usage is TRBV4-1 and J usage is TRBJ1-5, with a weak D call TRBD1 (5 bases). This CDR3 is 14 amino acids long. The V gene's germline CDR1 is MGHRA and CDR2 YSYEKL. Trimming stripped 0 bases from V and 2 bases from J, with 5 bases between.